Reported below is one TCR beta chain. No antigen is known for it. No base quality information exists; no much larger clone differs at one position. Library preparation was by the immunoSEQ multiplex PCR assay. Imported from immuneACCESS, the table was reduced by TCRdb to in-frame sequences with V and J called. These copies leave out some clones; in studies compared against another copy, an unresolved V gene accounts for under half, and the cause of the remainder is not known. The sample has about 43,000 clones on record, under 95% of them singletons. Of the sample, approximately 1.4% falls within the top ten clones. These data are taken from a study of T cell changes during pregnancy in multiple sclerosis (dated by TCRdb to about 2019). A note on the overall study: The study looked at changes in the T cell repertoire across pregnancy in women with multiple sclerosis.

The CDR3 has 15 amino acids, counting the end cysteine and phenylalanine. The DNA shown is the 45-base CDR3, in frame from base 1. The V end gives up 4 bases and the J end 5 bases, leaving 10 bases in the junction not matched to a gene. CDR1 MRHNA and CDR2 SNTAGT were looked up in the germline V gene. Recombination connected TRBV6-4 to TRBJ2-5, and 7 bases in between align with TRBD2. This receptor was taken from a female donor with multiple sclerosis, enrolled in a pregnancy study. The sample consisted of PBMCs (not recorded whether the cells were cultured). The CDR3: CASSVLAGERETQYF. The nucleotide sequence reads as follows: TGTGCCAGCAGTGTGTTGGCGGGAGAGAGGGAGACCCAGTACTTC.